This T cell receptor (beta chain) was captured by sequencing in a study of blood T cell repertoires in COVID-19. Produced via immunoSEQ multiplex PCR; TCRdb's table is partial and in-frame only. The table includes 110,000 to 150,000 clones, about 87% detected once. The V gene's germline CDR1 is SNHLY and CDR2 FYNNEI. The V and J ends lost 4 bases and 8 bases respectively, with 9 bases between them. This CDR3 contains 12 residues. This clonotype was sampled from a man aged 60-69 years who had recovered from COVID-19. The specimen sequenced was PBMCs or T cells enriched from blood (not recorded which). The rearrangement links TRBV2 to TRBJ2-1; D may be TRBD2 (5 bases). The CDR3 reads CASSVTRDEQFF. The CDR3 nucleotides read TGTGCCAGCAGTGTAACTAGGGATGAGCAGTTCTTC.